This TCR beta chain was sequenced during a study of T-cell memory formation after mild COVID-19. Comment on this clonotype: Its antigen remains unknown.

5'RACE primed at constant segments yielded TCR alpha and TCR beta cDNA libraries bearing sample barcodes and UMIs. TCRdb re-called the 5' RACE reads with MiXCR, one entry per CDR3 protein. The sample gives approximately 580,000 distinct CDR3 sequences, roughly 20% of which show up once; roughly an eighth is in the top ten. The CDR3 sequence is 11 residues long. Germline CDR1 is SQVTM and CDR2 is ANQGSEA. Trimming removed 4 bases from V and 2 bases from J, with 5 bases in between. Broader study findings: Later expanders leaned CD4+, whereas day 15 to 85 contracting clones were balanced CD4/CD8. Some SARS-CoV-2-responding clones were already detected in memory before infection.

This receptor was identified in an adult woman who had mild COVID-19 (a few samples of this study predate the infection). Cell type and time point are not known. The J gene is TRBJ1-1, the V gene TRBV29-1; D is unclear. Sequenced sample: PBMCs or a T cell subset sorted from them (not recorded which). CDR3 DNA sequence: TGCAGCGTTGGGGAAAACACTGAAGCTTTCTTT. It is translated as CSVGENTEAFF.